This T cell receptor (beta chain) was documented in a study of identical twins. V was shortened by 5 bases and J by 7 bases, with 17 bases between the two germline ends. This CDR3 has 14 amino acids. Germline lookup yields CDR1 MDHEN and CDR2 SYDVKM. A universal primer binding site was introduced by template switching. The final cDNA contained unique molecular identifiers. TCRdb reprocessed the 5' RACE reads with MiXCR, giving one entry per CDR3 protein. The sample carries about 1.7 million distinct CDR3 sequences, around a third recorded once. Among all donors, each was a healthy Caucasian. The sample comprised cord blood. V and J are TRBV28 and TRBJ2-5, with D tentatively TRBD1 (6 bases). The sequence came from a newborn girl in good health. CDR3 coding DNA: TGTGCCAGCAGTAAAATACAGGGAACGGGGACCCAGTACTTC. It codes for CASSKIQGTGTQYF. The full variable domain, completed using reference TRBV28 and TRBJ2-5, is DVKVTQSSRYLVKRTGEKVFLECVQDMDHENMFWYRQDPGLGLRLIYFSYDVKMKEKGDIPEGYSVSREKKERFSLILESASTNQTSMYLCASSKIQGTGTQYFGPGTRLLVL.